This is a list of T cell receptor beta chains from one sample in a study of T cell responses to AZD1222 COVID-19 vaccine. TCRdb's table, derived via immunoSEQ multiplex PCR, lists solely in-frame clones and lacks some. The repertoire holds more than 75,000 clones, 90% seen once, with approximately 5% in the top ten. This sample comprised peripheral blood, obtained 28 days after the second AZD1222 dose. The receptors stem from an adult who received the AZD1222 COVID-19 vaccine. The CDR3 runs from the conserved cysteine through the conserved F or W. A D gene is named only where the DNA matches it firmly. The size field is filled for only some rows; it gives once, few, many or a size class.

CDR3	DNA	D	J	size	V
CSAPGGYTF	TGCAGTGCCCCCGGAGGCTACACCTTC	.	TRBJ1-2	.	TRBV20-1
CASRRGDRGSNQPQHF	TGTGCCAGCAGGAGAGGGGACAGGGGTAGCAATCAGCCCCAGCATTTT	TRBD1	TRBJ1-5	.	TRBV2
CASSLPLRSGNTIYF	TGTGCCAGCAGCTTACCGCTACGCTCTGGAAACACCATATATTTT	.	TRBJ1-3	.	TRBV7-2
CASSRGQGNYGYTF	TGTGCCAGCAGCAGGGGACAGGGCAACTATGGCTACACCTTC	TRBD1	TRBJ1-2	.	TRBV7-8
CASSSSRGREGKWANTIYF	TGTGCCAGCAGCTCCTCTCGGGGCAGGGAAGGGAAGTGGGCAAACACCATATATTTT	.	TRBJ1-3	.	TRBV7-9
CASSLRLAGASTDTQYF	TGCGCCAGCAGCCTCCGACTAGCGGGAGCTAGCACAGATACGCAGTATTTT	TRBD2	TRBJ2-3	.	TRBV10-2
CSVEQGLFPYEQYF	TGCAGCGTTGAACAGGGGCTTTTCCCCTACGAGCAGTACTTC	.	TRBJ2-7	.	TRBV29-1
CASSIDLDIQPQHF	TGTGCCAGTAGTATAGATCTCGACATTCAGCCCCAGCATTTT	.	TRBJ1-5	few	TRBV19
CASSITGGNTEAFF	TGTGCCAGCAGCATAACTGGGGGGAACACTGAAGCTTTCTTT	.	TRBJ1-1	.	TRBV7-6
CASSPKTGKIETQYF	TGTGCCAGCTCACCAAAGACAGGGAAGATTGAGACCCAGTACTTC	TRBD1	TRBJ2-5	.	TRBV18
CASSVTALPNYGYTF	TGTGCCAGCAGCGTAACAGCCCTTCCTAACTATGGCTACACCTTC	.	TRBJ1-2	.	TRBV7-9
CASRQTGGTEAFF	TGTGCCAGCAGGCAAACGGGGGGAACTGAAGCTTTCTTT	.	TRBJ1-1	few	TRBV5-4
CASSHGTAITF	TGTGCCAGCAGCCACGGGACCGCGATCACCTTC	.	TRBJ1-2	.	TRBV3-1/TRBV3-2
CAWSVGLREGYTF	TGTGCCTGGAGTGTAGGGCTCCGAGAGGGCTACACCTTC	.	TRBJ1-2	.	TRBV30
CATSAISNQPQHF	TGTGCCACCAGTGCGATTAGCAATCAGCCCCAGCATTTT	.	TRBJ1-5	.	TRBV24-1
CASSQVGPGCNYGYTF	TGTGCCAGCAGCCAAGTTGGGCCAGGGTGCAACTATGGCTACACCTTC	.	TRBJ1-2	.	TRBV3-1/TRBV3-2
CASTQGGYNEQFF	TGTGCCAGCACCCAAGGTGGGTACAATGAGCAGTTCTTC	.	TRBJ2-1	.	TRBV11-3
CASSVWGGFSGANVLTF	TGTGCCAGCAGTGTTTGGGGCGGGTTCTCTGGGGCCAACGTCCTGACTTTC	.	TRBJ2-6	.	TRBV2
CASSLGLGGDWGPSEQYF	TGTGCCAGCAGCCTAGGATTGGGTGGGGACTGGGGGCCCTCCGAGCAGTACTTC	.	TRBJ2-7	.	TRBV7-9
CASSMGGATEGQPQHF	TGTGCCAGTAGTATGGGGGGCGCGACGGAGGGGCAGCCCCAGCATTTT	.	TRBJ1-5	.	TRBV19
CASSFFLTGGPYEQYF	TGTGCCAGCAGCTTCTTCTTGACAGGGGGCCCCTACGAGCAGTACTTC	TRBD1	TRBJ2-7	.	TRBV5-4
CASSIGGSNQPQHF	TGTGCCAGTAGTATTGGGGGTTCCAATCAGCCCCAGCATTTT	.	TRBJ1-5	.	TRBV19
CATKPGLTNEKLFF	TGTGCCACCAAACCGGGACTAACTAATGAAAAACTGTTTTTT	.	TRBJ1-4	.	TRBV15
CASSLLGRGQFSSAEAFF	TGTGCCAGCAGTTTATTGGGCAGGGGGCAATTTAGCAGCGCTGAAGCTTTCTTT	TRBD1	TRBJ1-1	.	TRBV28
CASSSLQAGGLAKNIQYF	TGTGCCAGCAGCTCACTACAGGCGGGGGGACTAGCCAAAAACATTCAGTACTTC	TRBD2	TRBJ2-4	once	TRBV7-9
CASSLEGLAGGKTGELFF	TGCGCCAGCAGCTTGGAGGGACTAGCGGGGGGAAAGACCGGGGAGCTGTTTTTT	TRBD2	TRBJ2-2	.	TRBV5-1